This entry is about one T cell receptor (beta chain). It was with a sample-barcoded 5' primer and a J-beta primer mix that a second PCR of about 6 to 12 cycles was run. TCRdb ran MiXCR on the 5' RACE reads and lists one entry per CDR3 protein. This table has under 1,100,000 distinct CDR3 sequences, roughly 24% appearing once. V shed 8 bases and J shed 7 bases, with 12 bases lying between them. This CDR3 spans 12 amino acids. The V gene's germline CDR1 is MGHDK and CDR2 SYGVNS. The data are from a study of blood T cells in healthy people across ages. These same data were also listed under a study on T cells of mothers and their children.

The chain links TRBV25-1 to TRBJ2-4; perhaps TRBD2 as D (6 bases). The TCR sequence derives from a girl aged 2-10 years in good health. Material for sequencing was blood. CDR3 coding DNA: TGTGCCAGCGGGGGGTTTGGGAACATTCAGTACTTC. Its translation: CASGGFGNIQYF.